This is a list of T cell receptor beta chains from one sample in a study of early T cells in non-severe SARS-CoV-2 infection. One entry per CDR3 protein results from TCRdb running MiXCR on the 5' RACE reads. The table has approximately 70,000 distinct CDR3 sequences, approximately 10% seen once. What was sequenced was whole blood. These receptor sequences come from an adult who was a healthcare worker with PCR-confirmed SARS-CoV-2 infection or an uninfected control (not recorded which). CDR3s include the opening cysteine and the closing phenylalanine or tryptophan. The D gene is left open where the match is weak. Size is omitted from some rows. Given values are once, few, many or a class for expanded clones.

TRBJ2-5,TRBV4-1,few,.,TGCGCCAGCAGCCCTGTAGGCTTCCAAGAGACCCAGTACTTC,CASSPVGFQETQYF
TRBJ1-1,TRBV15,few,TRBD1,TGTGCCACCAGCGGAACGACAGGGTACACTGAAGCTTTCTTT,CATSGTTGYTEAFF
TRBJ2-3,TRBV10-3,.,.,TGTGCCATCAGCCTGGGAGATACGCAGTATTTT,CAISLGDTQYF
TRBJ1-1,TRBV4-3,many,TRBD1,TGCGCCAGCAGCCAGGTAGACAGGGGATCTACTGAAGCTTTCTTT,CASSQVDRGSTEAFF
TRBJ1-4,TRBV2,many,.,TGTGCCAGCAGTGAAGTCACTTGGGGAGTGGCTAATGAAAAACTGTTTTTT,CASSEVTWGVANEKLFF
TRBJ2-1,TRBV20-1,many,.,TGCAGTGCTAGAGAGGGGTCGAATGAGCAGTTCTTC,CSAREGSNEQFF
TRBJ1-2,TRBV3-1,.,.,TGTGCCAGCAGCCAGGAGGACGCTTGGGGCTACACCTTC,CASSQEDAWGYTF
TRBJ2-1,TRBV18,many,TRBD2,TGTGCCAGCTCACCGCGGGGGGGCCTCTACAATGAGCAGTTCTTC,CASSPRGGLYNEQFF
TRBJ1-5,TRBV7-9,many,.,TGTGCCAGCAGCTTAGGGTTGGGGAATCAGCCCCAGCATTTT,CASSLGLGNQPQHF
TRBJ2-5,TRBV7-6,.,TRBD1,TGTGCCAGCAGCTCCCCAGGGCGACAGGGGGCGAAGGAGACCCAGTACTTC,CASSSPGRQGAKETQYF
TRBJ2-2,TRBV18,many,.,TGTGCCAGCTCACCCAGGCAAATGAACACCGGGGAGCTGTTTTTT,CASSPRQMNTGELFF
TRBJ2-1,TRBV29-1,many,.,TGCAGCGTTGCTTCGGGGGGCGCCACTGGGCAGTTCTTC,CSVASGGATGQFF
TRBJ1-6,TRBV5-1,many,TRBD1,TGCGCCAGCAGCACAGGACAGGGTGCTTCACCCCTCCACTTT,CASSTGQGASPLHF
TRBJ2-7,TRBV6-5,.,.,TGTGCCAGCAGTTCGGGTCCCGAGCAGTACTTC,CASSSGPEQYF
TRBJ2-5,TRBV7-8,many,.,TGTGCCAGCAGCTTGCGCGGGTTTCAAGAGACCCAGTACTTC,CASSLRGFQETQYF
TRBJ2-2,TRBV7-2,many,.,TGTGCCAGCAGCCGGGGTGGAGGGGGCACCACCGGGGAGCTGTTTTTT,CASSRGGGGTTGELFF
TRBJ1-1,TRBV3-1,few,.,TGTGCCAGCAGCCACGGGGAGAGCACTGAAGCTTTCTTT,CASSHGESTEAFF
TRBJ1-1,TRBV6-1,many,TRBD1,TGTGCCAGCAGTGAGCAAGGGGGCCACACTGAAGCTTTCTTT,CASSEQGGHTEAFF
TRBJ2-3,TRBV10-3,few,TRBD2,TGTGCCATCAGTGAGGGGACTAGCGGGAGTGATACGCAGTATTTT,CAISEGTSGSDTQYF
TRBJ2-1,TRBV5-7,.,TRBD2,TGTGCCAGCACCCTTTGGACTAGCGGGGGCCCTATAATCAAGTTCTTC,CASTLWTSGGPIIKFF
TRBJ1-4,TRBV6-1,.,.,TGTGCCAGCAGTGAGATCTCCCTAAGTAATGAAAAACTGTTTTTT,CASSEISLSNEKLFF
TRBJ1-1,TRBV4-1,many,.,TGCGCCAGCAGCCAAGTTCCAGCCCTGAACACTGAAGCTTTCTTT,CASSQVPALNTEAFF
TRBJ2-3,TRBV24-1,many,TRBD2,TGTGCCACCAGTGATTTCGGCCAGCGGGAGGGCCGCAGCACAGATACGCAGTATTTT,CATSDFGQREGRSTDTQYF
TRBJ2-7,TRBV5-1,many,.,TGCGCCAGCAGCTTGGTATTCCGCGGTTCCGGCGAGCAGTACTTC,CASSLVFRGSGEQYF
TRBJ2-4,TRBV20-1,many,.,TGCAGTGCTAGAGAGGTTTCAGGCTTTATTCAGTACTTC,CSAREVSGFIQYF
TRBJ1-3,TRBV5-1,many,.,TGCGCCAGCAGCTTGTCAACAGGGGGAAACACCATATATTTT,CASSLSTGGNTIYF
TRBJ2-7,TRBV5-4,few,TRBD1,TGTGCCAGCAGCATGCCCGGGACAGGGATCTACGAGCAGTACTTC,CASSMPGTGIYEQYF
TRBJ2-7,TRBV29-1,many,.,TGCAGCGTTGAAGAGAGGGGGGCCTACGAGCAGTACTTC,CSVEERGAYEQYF
TRBJ1-1,TRBV7-9,many,.,TGTGCCAGCAGCTTAGGAGGGGCAGGGTCCACTGAAGCTTTCTTT,CASSLGGAGSTEAFF
TRBJ1-4,TRBV6-5,many,.,TGTGCCAGCGGGACGGCTGATGAAAAACTGTTTTTT,CASGTADEKLFF
TRBJ1-6,TRBV3-1,.,TRBD1,TGTGCCAGCAGCTACAGGGGATTATCTTCCTCACCCCTCCACTTT,CASSYRGLSSSPLHF
TRBJ2-1,TRBV20-1,few,TRBD2,TGCAGTGCTTCTCCGGGACTAGCGACGGGTGAGCAGTTCTTC,CSASPGLATGEQFF
TRBJ2-2,TRBV12-3/TRBV12-4,.,TRBD2,TGTGCCAGCAGTCCTAGGGGACTAGCGGGGGGTCCTAACACCGGGGAGCTGTTTTTT,CASSPRGLAGGPNTGELFF
TRBJ2-5,TRBV6-1,many,TRBD2,TGTGCCAGCAGTCCCGGGTTGGGGGGGAAGACCCAGTACTTC,CASSPGLGGKTQYF
TRBJ2-1,TRBV10-3,many,TRBD2,TGTGCCATCAGCGGGACTAGCGGGGGTGAGGGTGAGCAGTTCTTC,CAISGTSGGEGEQFF
TRBJ2-7,TRBV5-1,few,.,TGCGCCAGCAGCTTGGGAGGGTGGCGCTCCTACGAGCAGTACTTC,CASSLGGWRSYEQYF
TRBJ2-5,TRBV5-1,.,.,TGCGCCAGCAGCCGGACGTCACAAGAGACCCAGTACTTC,CASSRTSQETQYF
TRBJ2-4,TRBV29-1,many,.,TGCAGCGTTGAAGTCCAGGCCCTAGCCAAAAACATTCAGTACTTC,CSVEVQALAKNIQYF
TRBJ2-1,TRBV6-1,few,.,TGTGCCAGCAGTCTCTGGAGAAACAATGAGCAGTTCTTC,CASSLWRNNEQFF
TRBJ2-4,TRBV20-1,few,.,TGCAGTGCTAGGTTTTGGGGGTCCCCGGGAGCCAAAAACATTCAGTACTTC,CSARFWGSPGAKNIQYF
TRBJ2-5,TRBV12-5,.,.,TGTGCTAGTGGTAGCGTACAGGGTGGAGGAGAGACCCAGTACTTC,CASGSVQGGGETQYF
TRBJ1-5,TRBV18,few,TRBD1,TGTGCCAGCTCACCGGGACAGGGCACTGGGCCCCAGCATTTT,CASSPGQGTGPQHF
TRBJ2-2,TRBV5-1,few,.,TGCGCCAGCAGCTCATCGTCTCGGGTCGTAGCCGGGGAGCTGTTTTTT,CASSSSSRVVAGELFF
TRBJ1-1,TRBV29-1,.,.,TGCAGCGTTGATGAAGCCGGGGGGTTCACTGAAGCTTTCTTT,CSVDEAGGFTEAFF
TRBJ2-7,TRBV11-1,.,TRBD1,TGTGCCAGCAGCGAAACAGGGGCAACCTACGAGCAGTACTTC,CASSETGATYEQYF
TRBJ2-7,TRBV19,few,TRBD1,TGTGCCAGTAGTTCAAGGACAGGGAGACAGGGCGAGCAGTACTTC,CASSSRTGRQGEQYF
TRBJ1-4,TRBV4-3,.,.,TGCGCCAGCAGCCCCACGGCGTGGGGTAATGAAAAACTGTTTTTT,CASSPTAWGNEKLFF
TRBJ2-2,TRBV7-3,many,.,TGTGCCAGCAGCCCCCGGGGAGGCGCGGGAAACGGGGAGCTGTTTTTT,CASSPRGGAGNGELFF
TRBJ1-1,TRBV7-9,many,.,TGTGCCAGCAGCCCCTACACTGAAGCTTTCTTT,CASSPYTEAFF
TRBJ1-1,TRBV30,few,TRBD1,TGTGCCTGGGGGGACAGGGGGCGTGAAGCTTTCTTT,CAWGDRGREAFF
TRBJ1-1,TRBV5-1,many,.,TGCGCCAGCAGCTTGCTGGGGTACACTGAAGCTTTCTTT,CASSLLGYTEAFF
TRBJ1-1,TRBV6-1,many,.,TGTGCCAGCAGCCTGGCCCTGAACACTGAAGCTTTCTTT,CASSLALNTEAFF
TRBJ1-6,TRBV7-2,many,TRBD1,TGTGCCAGCAGCGCGGGACAGGGTTCACCCCTCCACTTT,CASSAGQGSPLHF